This T cell receptor (beta chain) stems from a study of T cell responses to AZD1222 COVID-19 vaccine. Regarding the study as a whole: In a largely white British group with more females than males, clonal diversity was possibly underestimated.

Germline V gives CDR1 KGHSH, CDR2 LQKENI. Trimming pared 1 base from V and 4 bases from J, leaving 11 bases between. The CDR3 extends over 16 amino acids. This table comes from immunoSEQ multiplex PCR, and its TCRdb copy is limited to in-frame clones, with some not included. The repertoire consists of roughly 100,000 clones, with 65% to 85% occurring once and the leading ten covering approximately 14%. As regards this clone: The antigen is undetermined.

The sequenced sample was peripheral blood, obtained 28 days after the second AZD1222 dose. The sequence derives from an adult who received the AZD1222 COVID-19 vaccine. V usage is TRBV18 and J usage is TRBJ2-6, with D perhaps TRBD1 (6 bases). The CDR3 loop is CASSPQTQGGANVLTF. The CDR3, as DNA: TGTGCCAGCTCACCACAAACGCAGGGGGGGGCCAACGTCCTGACTTTC.